This T cell receptor (beta chain) is drawn from a study of beta chain features in type 1 diabetes. Broader study findings: There was a moderate but significant shortening of TCRB CDR3s in all four CD4+ subsets of Type 1 diabetes patients.

The sequenced template was cDNA made from the entire isolated RNA. Clones were read by immunoSEQ multiplex PCR, and TCRdb kept only the in-frame ones, dropping some. The sample has about 45,000 clones; around 71% are singletons. A remark on this clone: No antigen is known for it.

CDR3 size: 16 residues. V lost 1 base, J lost 6 bases, and 7 bases stayed unmatched. Germline CDR1 reads SEHNR; CDR2 reads FQNEAQ (reference sequence). The sequencing input was Tregs from blood. The sequence derives from a woman aged 18-29 years with type 1 diabetes. The chain couples TRBV7-9 to TRBJ2-3; 10 positions agree with TRBD2. The CDR3: CASSLVVASGSDTQYF. The DNA of the CDR3 is TGTGCCAGCAGCTTAGTGGTCGCTAGCGGGAGTGATACGCAGTATTTT.